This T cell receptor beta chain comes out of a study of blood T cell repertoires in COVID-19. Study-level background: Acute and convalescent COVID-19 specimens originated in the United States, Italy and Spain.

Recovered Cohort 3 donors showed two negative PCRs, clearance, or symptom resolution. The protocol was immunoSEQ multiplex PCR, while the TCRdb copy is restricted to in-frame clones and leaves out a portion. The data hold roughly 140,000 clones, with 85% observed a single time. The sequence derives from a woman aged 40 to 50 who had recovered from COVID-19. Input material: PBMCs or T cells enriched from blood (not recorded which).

CDR3 bases: TGTGCCAGCAGTGAAGTGCAGGGTTGGAGCTTTCCTGGCTACACCTTC. It translates to CASSEVQGWSFPGYTF. The chain uses TRBV6-1 and TRBJ1-2, with D tentatively TRBD1 (5 bases). Looked up from germline, CDR1 is MNHNS and CDR2 is SASEGT. V gave up 1 base and J gave up 7 bases, with 19 bases separating them. This CDR3 contains 16 residues.